This T cell receptor beta chain was recorded in a study of CD8+CD57+ T cells in acquired aplastic anemia. The wider study: Quantities of DNA derived from sorted CD4+ and CD8+ cells averaged approximately 3 ug. Researchers reported that healthy donors averaged about 10.8 million reads for CD4+ cells.

CDR1 and CDR2 (germline): ENHRY, SYGVKD. The CDR3 has 15 amino acids. Trimming took off 10 bases at V and 3 bases at J, with 19 bases between the two ends. Study-level findings and limits: Some 31 shared CD8+ CDR3s appeared highly expressed within patients' immunodominant clones. With respect to CD8+ Simpson's diversity, patients and controls did not differ significantly.

TCR beta VDJ and CDR3 were profiled, and genomic DNA was the template. MiXCR, applied by TCRdb to the reads, yields one record per CDR3 protein. The sample has over 150,000 distinct CDR3 sequences; roughly 48% are singletons. About this clonotype: Its antigen is undetermined.

This receptor was taken from a human donor in good health. The V call is TRBV10-3, the J call TRBJ2-1, with D possibly TRBD2 on 6 matching bases. Sequenced input: sorted CD4+, CD8+, or CD8+CD57+ T cells (not recorded which) from PBMCs. Written as DNA, the CDR3 is TGTGCCAGCAGACCCCCGGGGGTTGACTACAATGAGCAGTTCTTC. It encodes CASRPPGVDYNEQFF.